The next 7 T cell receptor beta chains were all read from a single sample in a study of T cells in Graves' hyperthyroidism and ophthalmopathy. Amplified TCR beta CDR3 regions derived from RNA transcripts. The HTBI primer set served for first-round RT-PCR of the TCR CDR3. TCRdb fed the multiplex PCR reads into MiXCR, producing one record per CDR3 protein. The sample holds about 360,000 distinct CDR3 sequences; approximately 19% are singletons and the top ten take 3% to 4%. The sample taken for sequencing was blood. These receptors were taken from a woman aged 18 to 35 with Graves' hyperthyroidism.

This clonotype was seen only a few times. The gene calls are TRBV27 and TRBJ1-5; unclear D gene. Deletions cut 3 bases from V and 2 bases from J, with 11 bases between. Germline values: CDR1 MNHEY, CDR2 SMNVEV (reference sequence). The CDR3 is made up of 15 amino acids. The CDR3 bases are TGTGCCAGCAGTTTTACCCGGGCTGGCAATCAGCCCCAGCATTTT. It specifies CASSFTRAGNQPQHF.

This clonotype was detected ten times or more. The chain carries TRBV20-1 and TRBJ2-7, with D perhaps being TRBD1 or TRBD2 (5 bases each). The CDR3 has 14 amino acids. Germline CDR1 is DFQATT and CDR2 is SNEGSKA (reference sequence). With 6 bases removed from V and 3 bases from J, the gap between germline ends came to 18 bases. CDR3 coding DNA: TGCAGTGCCCCTGAGGGGCAAGTGAACTACGAGCAGTACTTC. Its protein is CSAPEGQVNYEQYF.

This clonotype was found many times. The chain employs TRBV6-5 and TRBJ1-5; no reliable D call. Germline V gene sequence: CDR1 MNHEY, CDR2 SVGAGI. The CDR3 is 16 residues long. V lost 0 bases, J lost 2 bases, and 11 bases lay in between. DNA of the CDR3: TGTGCCAGCAGTTACTCACCAATCGGGGGCAATCAGCCCCAGCATTTT. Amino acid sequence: CASSYSPIGGNQPQHF.

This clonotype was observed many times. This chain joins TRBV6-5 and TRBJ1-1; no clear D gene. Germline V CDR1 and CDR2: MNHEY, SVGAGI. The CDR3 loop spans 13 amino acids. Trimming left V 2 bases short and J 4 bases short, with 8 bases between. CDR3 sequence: CASSYGDRTEAFF. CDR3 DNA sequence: TGTGCCAGCAGTTACGGGGATCGCACTGAAGCTTTCTTT.

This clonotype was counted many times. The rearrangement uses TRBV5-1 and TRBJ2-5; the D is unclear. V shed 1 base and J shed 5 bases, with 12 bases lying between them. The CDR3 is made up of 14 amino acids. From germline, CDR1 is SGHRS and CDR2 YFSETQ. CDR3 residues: CASSLQQVLETQYF. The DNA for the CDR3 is TGCGCCAGCAGCTTGCAGCAGGTTTTGGAGACCCAGTACTTC.

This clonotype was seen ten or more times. CDR3 sequence (DNA): TGTGCCTGGAGTGTCAGTTGGGAGAGGGTTTGCACCTTC. This encodes CAWSVSWERVCTF. The rearrangement uses TRBV30 and TRBJ1-2, with D uncertain. Deletions cut 0 bases from V and 13 bases from J, with 18 bases between. Germline CDR1 is GTSNPN and CDR2 is SVGIG (reference sequence). The CDR3 extends over 13 amino acids.

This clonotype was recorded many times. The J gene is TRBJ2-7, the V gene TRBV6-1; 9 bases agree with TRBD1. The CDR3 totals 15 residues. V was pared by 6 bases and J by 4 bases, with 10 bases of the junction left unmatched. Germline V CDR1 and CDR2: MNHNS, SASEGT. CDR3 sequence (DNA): TGTGCCAGCAGACCCGGACAGGGGAAGGGGTACGAGCAGTACTTC. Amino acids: CASRPGQGKGYEQYF.